The present T cell receptor beta chain was sequenced within a study of neurological immune-mediated disorders. MiXCR, run by TCRdb on the 5' RACE reads, gives a single entry per CDR3 protein. The repertoire holds fewer than 20,000 distinct CDR3 sequences, with over 12% as singletons. Trimming at V came to 5 bases and at J to 3 bases, leaving 10 bases not matched to a gene. Germline-derived CDR1 and CDR2 are DFQATT and SNEGSKA (reference sequence). The CDR3 runs 16 residues. This clonotype was picked up many times. The sequenced sample was PBMCs. The V and J genes are TRBV20-1 and TRBJ2-6, with TRBD2 matching 7 bases. This receptor was taken from a man in his sixties with HTLV-1-associated myelopathy (HAM/TSP). DNA for the CDR3: TGCAGTGCTTTTGAACCGCGGGGGTTTGGGGCCAACGTCCTGACTTTC. Translation gives CSAFEPRGFGANVLTF.